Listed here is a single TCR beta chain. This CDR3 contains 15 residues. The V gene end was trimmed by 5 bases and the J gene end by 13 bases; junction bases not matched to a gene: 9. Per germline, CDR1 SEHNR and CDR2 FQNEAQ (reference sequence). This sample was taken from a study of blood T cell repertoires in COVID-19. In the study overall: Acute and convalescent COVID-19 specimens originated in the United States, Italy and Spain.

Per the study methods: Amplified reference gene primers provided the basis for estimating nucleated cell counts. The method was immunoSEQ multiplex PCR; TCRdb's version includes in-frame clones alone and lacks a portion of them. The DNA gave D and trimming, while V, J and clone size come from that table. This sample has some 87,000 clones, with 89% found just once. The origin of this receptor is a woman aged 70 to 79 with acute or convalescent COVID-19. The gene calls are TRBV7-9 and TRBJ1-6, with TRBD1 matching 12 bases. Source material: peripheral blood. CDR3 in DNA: TGTGCCAGCAGCATGGGACAGGGGGCTCTTACCCCCCTCCACTTT. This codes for CASSMGQGALTPLHF.